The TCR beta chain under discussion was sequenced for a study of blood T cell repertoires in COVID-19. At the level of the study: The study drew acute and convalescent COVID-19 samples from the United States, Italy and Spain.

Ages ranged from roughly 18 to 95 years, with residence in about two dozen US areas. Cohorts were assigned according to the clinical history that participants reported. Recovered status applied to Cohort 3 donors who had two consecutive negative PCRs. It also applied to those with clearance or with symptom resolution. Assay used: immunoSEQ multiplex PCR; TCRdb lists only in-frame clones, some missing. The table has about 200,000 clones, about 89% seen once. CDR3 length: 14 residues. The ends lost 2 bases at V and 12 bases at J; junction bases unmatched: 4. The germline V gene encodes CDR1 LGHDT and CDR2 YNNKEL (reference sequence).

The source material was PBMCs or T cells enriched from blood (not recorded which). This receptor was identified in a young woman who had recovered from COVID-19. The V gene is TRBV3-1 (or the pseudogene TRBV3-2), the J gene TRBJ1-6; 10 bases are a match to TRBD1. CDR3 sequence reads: CASSQNGQGVPLHF. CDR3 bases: TGTGCCAGCAGCCAAAATGGACAGGGGGTACCCCTCCACTTT.